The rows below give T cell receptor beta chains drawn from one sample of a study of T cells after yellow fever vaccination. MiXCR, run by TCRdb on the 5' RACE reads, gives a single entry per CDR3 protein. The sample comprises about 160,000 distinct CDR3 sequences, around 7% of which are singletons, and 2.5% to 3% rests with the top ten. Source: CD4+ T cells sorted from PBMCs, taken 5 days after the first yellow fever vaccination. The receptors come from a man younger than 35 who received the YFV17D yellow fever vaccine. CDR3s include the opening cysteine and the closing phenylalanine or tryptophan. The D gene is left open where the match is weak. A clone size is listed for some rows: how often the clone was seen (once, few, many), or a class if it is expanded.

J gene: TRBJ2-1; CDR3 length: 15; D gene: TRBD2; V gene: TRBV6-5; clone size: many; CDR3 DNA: TGTGCCAGTGGGGGGGGGAGGTCCCTTTACAATGAGCAGTTCTTC; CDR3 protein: CASGGGRSLYNEQFF
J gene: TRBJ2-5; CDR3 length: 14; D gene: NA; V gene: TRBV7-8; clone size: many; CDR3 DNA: TGTGCCAGCAGCTTTCCCGACAGCCAAGAGACCCAGTACTTC; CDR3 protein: CASSFPDSQETQYF
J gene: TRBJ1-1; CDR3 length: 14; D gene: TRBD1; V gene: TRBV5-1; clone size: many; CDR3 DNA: TGCGCCAGCAGCCAAGTCGGACGGGACAGCTGGGCTTTCTTT; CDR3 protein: CASSQVGRDSWAFF
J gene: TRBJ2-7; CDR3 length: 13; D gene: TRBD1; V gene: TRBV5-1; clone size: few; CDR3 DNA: TGCGCCAGCAGCCAGACACAGGGGTACGAGCAGTACTTC; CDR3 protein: CASSQTQGYEQYF
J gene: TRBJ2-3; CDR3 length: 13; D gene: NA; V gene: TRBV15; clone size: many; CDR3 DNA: TGTGCCACCAGCAGAGATTTTATGGATACGCAGTATTTT; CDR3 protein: CATSRDFMDTQYF
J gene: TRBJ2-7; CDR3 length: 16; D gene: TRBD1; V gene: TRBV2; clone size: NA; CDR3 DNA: TGTGCCAGCAGTGTCTCCGGGACAGAGATCTCCTACGAGCAGTACTTC; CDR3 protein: CASSVSGTEISYEQYF
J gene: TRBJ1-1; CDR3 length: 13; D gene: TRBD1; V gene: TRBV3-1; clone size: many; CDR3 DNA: TGTGCCAGCAGACTCAGGGGGCTGTCTGAAGCTTTCTTT; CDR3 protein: CASRLRGLSEAFF
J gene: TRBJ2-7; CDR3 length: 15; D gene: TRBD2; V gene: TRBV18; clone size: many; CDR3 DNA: TGTGCCAGCTCACCCGGACTAGCGGGGGGTTACGAGCAGTACTTC; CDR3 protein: CASSPGLAGGYEQYF
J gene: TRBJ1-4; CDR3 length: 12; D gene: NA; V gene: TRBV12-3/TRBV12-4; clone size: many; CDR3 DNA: TGTGCCAGCGGCTACGGTGGAGGAAAACTGTTTTTT; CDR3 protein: CASGYGGGKLFF
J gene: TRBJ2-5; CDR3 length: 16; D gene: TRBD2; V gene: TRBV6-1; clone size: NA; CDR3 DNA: TGTGCCAGCAGTCAAGGACTAGCGGGGGGTACGGAGACCCAGTACTTC; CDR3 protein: CASSQGLAGGTETQYF
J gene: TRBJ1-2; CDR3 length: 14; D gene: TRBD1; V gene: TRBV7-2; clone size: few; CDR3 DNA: TGTGCCAGCAGCCCAGGGACAGCAAGCTATGGCTACACCTTC; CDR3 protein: CASSPGTASYGYTF
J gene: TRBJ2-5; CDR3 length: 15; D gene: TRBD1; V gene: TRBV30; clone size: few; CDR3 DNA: TGTGCCTGGAGTGCGTCCGGGACAGTCCAAGAGACCCAGTACTTC; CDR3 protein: CAWSASGTVQETQYF
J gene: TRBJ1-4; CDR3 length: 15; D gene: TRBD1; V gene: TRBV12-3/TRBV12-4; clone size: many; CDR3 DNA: TGTGCCAGCAGCCCGGGGGACAGGCCGGGTATCAAACTGTTTTTT; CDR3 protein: CASSPGDRPGIKLFF
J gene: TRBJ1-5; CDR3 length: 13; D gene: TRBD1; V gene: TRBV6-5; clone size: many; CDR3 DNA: TGTGCCAGCAGGGGACAGGGTAATCAGCCCCAGCATTTT; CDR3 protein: CASRGQGNQPQHF